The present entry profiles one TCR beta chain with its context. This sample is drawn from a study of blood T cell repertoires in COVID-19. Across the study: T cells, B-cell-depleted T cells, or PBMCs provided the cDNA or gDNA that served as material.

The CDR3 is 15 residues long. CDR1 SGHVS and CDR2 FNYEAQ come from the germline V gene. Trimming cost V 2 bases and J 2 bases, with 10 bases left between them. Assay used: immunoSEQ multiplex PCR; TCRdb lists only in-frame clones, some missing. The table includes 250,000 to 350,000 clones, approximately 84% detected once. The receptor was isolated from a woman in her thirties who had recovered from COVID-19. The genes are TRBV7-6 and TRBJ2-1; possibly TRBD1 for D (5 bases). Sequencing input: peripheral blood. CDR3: CASSLRQGPYNEQFF. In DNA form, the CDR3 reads TGTGCCAGCAGCTTAAGGCAGGGTCCCTACAATGAGCAGTTCTTC.